This TCR beta chain is from a study of T-cell reconstitution after alpha-beta-depleted transplantation in children. In the case of this clonotype: Its cognate antigen is unknown.

Whole-study findings and limits: A year post-transplant, T-cell counts and diversity derived mostly from newly produced T cells. The study reportedly traced alpha-beta T cells about two months after transplant to several hundred expanded graft clones.

Using unique molecular identifiers, the investigators prepared the TCRbeta library. TCRdb independently ran MiXCR on the PCR reads; one entry per CDR3 protein. The sample lists 200,000 to 250,000 distinct CDR3 sequences, about 7% occurring once. This material consisted of PBMCs, taken before TCRalphabeta/CD19-depleted stem cell transplant. This sequence was found in a boy aged 2-9 years with acute lymphoblastic leukemia, due to receive a stem cell transplant.

For the CDR3, the DNA is TGTGCCAGCGGAGAAGATAGCGGGAGTTACGAGCAGTACTTC. It is translated as CASGEDSGSYEQYF. The rearrangement uses TRBV7-9 and TRBJ2-7, with TRBD2 identical over 9 bases. V dropped 8 bases and J dropped 4; count of bases not matched to a gene: 9. The germline V gene has CDR1 SEHNR and CDR2 FQNEAQ (reference sequence). This CDR3 is built from 14 residues.